Detailed here is one T cell receptor (beta chain). Its antigen specificity is not known. Base qualities are missing; no much larger clone stands one base away. This specimen belongs to a study of shared clonotypes between healthy human individuals (dated by TCRdb to about 2020). Background on the whole study: Two women and a few men aged 18 to 49 years were included in the cohort. For each donor, CD4 naive and CD4 memory were each run on three plates, CD8 naive on two plates, and CD8 memory on one plate. To estimate repertoire size and how much clonotypes are shared between individuals, the study performed deep sequencing of blood TCR repertoires from a few healthy adults. To increase sequencing depth and limit assay-specific biases, TCR repertoire library preparation and sequencing were carried out by different laboratories using diverse techniques. Each donor's leukapheresis produced roughly between about 0.85 and 10 billion PBMCs.

What the study reported, not specific to this receptor: Compared with non-shared clonotypes, the clonotypes found in all four sorted-subset donors had higher generation probabilities. Across four donors, around 5% of naive CD4, roughly 3.4% of naive CD8, about 2.3% of memory CD4, and over 0.35% of memory CD8 clonotypes were shared. Naive subsets generally had larger estimated clonotype richness than memory subsets did. Sampling was restricted to blood, and TCR repertoires in tissues likely differ from the TCR repertoires found in blood. Pairwise subsampling led to the expectation that sequencing depth would affect the degree of clonotype sharing among donors. Incomplete sequencing was indicated by rarefaction of sorted-subset datasets, despite the large sequencing depth. The small number of donors limited the genetic and exposure-history diversity represented.

Clipping removes 2 bases from V and 1 base from J, with 3 as the unmatched junction base count. The germline V gene (reference sequence) yields MNHNY for CDR1 and SVGAGI for CDR2. The CDR3 sequence holds 16 residues, the cysteine and phenylalanine included. Only CDR3 DNA is held: 48 bases, read in frame from base 1. Using the deep immunoSEQ assay, multiplex PCR amplified TCR CDR3 regions from genomic DNA. Genomic DNA extracted from each cell subset was distributed evenly over all wells of several immunoSEQ 96-well plates, and each plate served as one replicate. Each replicate PCR for sorted subsets received around 210 ng genomic DNA, equal to around 32,000 T cell genomes. The purified libraries were quantified using a Qubit 3.0 fluorometer, sized with a Bioanalyzer 2100, and then quantified again using the KAPA Library Quantification kit. Every immunoSEQ 96-well plate was sequenced on a separate single-read 150-cycle Illumina NextSeq 550 flow cell. The published analysis was carried out like this. Because the immunoSEQ output held only junctional sequences and lacked quality scores, the filtering could not match the filtering applied to full-length reads. Sequences were annotated with PyIR, a Python wrapper for IgBLAST v1.9, and V/J genes and CDR3 were assigned using IMGT germline references. Reads were filtered out if the reads had weak V/J assignments (E-value above 1e-6), no CDR3, stop codons, out-of-frame junctions, or ambiguous translated residues. V3J clonotypes were defined as sequences sharing an identical inferred V gene, J gene, and CDR3 amino acid sequence. To compute the percentage overlap between repertoires, the number of shared unique clonotypes was divided by the size of the smaller repertoire. Three approaches were used to assess repertoire richness: RTK rarefaction, the Chao1 estimator, and Recon v2.1 estimates of unobserved clonotypes. For all TCRbeta clonotypes obtained by the gDNA method from a few donors, generation probabilities were computed with OLGA. TCRdb took this table from immuneACCESS and kept in-frame rearrangements with V and J called. Such tables lack part of the clones; where checked against another copy, unresolved V genes explain under half of the gap, and the rest is unexplained. The V and J calls and clone size are taken from that table; D and trimming were inferred from the DNA. The table for this sample lists a few million clones; over 85% of them were counted only once. Over 0.12% of the sample is in the top ten clones.

The donors were healthy, HIV-negative adults with no recently reported acute infections or vaccinations. Only Caucasian adults living in Nashville, Tennessee, USA were represented among the donors. Magnetic negative selection was used to enrich CD4+ T cells, after which naive cells were positively selected on CD45RA and the negative fraction became the memory subset. After blood collection by leukapheresis, PBMCs were isolated using Ficoll-Histopaque density gradient centrifugation and then cryopreserved in the vapor phase of liquid nitrogen. Analytical flow cytometry was used to check the purity and quantity of every magnetically sorted T cell population. From each sorted fraction, genomic DNA was isolated and quantified by UV absorbance on a Nanodrop 2000c.

This clonotype originated in a man aged 18-30 years in good health. The sequencing input was naive CD4+ T cells sorted from blood. The cell subset or site label here, explained by the study, means: CD45RA+ positively selected. The sequence is built from TRBV6-6 and TRBJ2-2, and TRBD1 aligns with 8 junction nucleotides. The DNA sequence is given as TGTGCCAGCAGTTACAAACAGGGGGGGAACACCGGGGAGCTGTTTTTT. Its protein reads: CASSYKQGGNTGELFF.